One and the same sample provided the 27 T cell receptor beta chains below, sequenced in a study of blood T cell repertoires in COVID-19. Profiled with immunoSEQ multiplex PCR; TCRdb holds only in-frame clones, not every one. Of some 250,000 clones listed, around 86% are singletons. Source material: peripheral blood. The source of these receptors is a woman aged 55-69 years with active or convalescent COVID-19.

The chain joins TRBV27 to TRBJ2-5; D possibly corresponds to TRBD2 (6 bases). Germline assignment: CDR1 MNHEY and CDR2 SMNVEV (reference sequence). V dropped 8 bases and J dropped 5 bases, with 12 bases sitting between them. There are 12 residues in the CDR3. CDR3 coding DNA: TGTGCCAGCGGCACCCGGGGGGAGACCCAGTACTTC. Amino acid sequence: CASGTRGETQYF.

This clone has a count of ten or more. The chain has TRBV14 and TRBJ2-1, with D uncertain. CDR1 is SGHDN and CDR2 is FVKESK in the germline V gene. V dropped 4 bases and J dropped 0 bases, with 16 bases sitting between them. The CDR3 is 17 residues long. The CDR3: CASSPRISRISYNEQFF. CDR3 coding DNA: TGTGCCAGCAGCCCCCGGATAAGCAGGATCTCCTACAATGAGCAGTTCTTC. The full variable domain, with the rest looked up from reference TRBV14 and TRBJ2-1, is EAGVTQFPSHSVIEKGQTVTLRCDPISGHDNLYWYRRVMGKEIKFLLHFVKESKQDESGMPNNRFLAERTGGTYSTLKVQPAELEDSGVYFCASSPRISRISYNEQFFGPGTRLTVL.

Notes on this clone: The junction does not match germline at one end; this may be a read error. The rearrangement links TRBV9 to TRBJ2-7; 8 positions agree with TRBD2. Germline values: CDR1 SGDLS, CDR2 YYNGEE. This CDR3 is built from 14 residues. The CDR3 is CARSDGGGVYEQYF. The CDR3 bases are TGCGCCCGCAGCGACGGGGGGGGCGTCTACGAGCAGTACTTC. Full variable domain (remainder filled in from reference TRBV9 and TRBJ2-7): DSGVTQTPKHLITATGQRVTLRCSPRSGDLSVYWYQQSLDQGLQFLIQYYNGEERAKGNILERFSAQQFPDLHSELNLSSLELGDSALYFCARSDGGGVYEQYFGPGTRLTVT.

About this clone: Sequence at one end of the junction differs from germline and may be a read error. The chain joins TRBV6-2 or TRBV6-3 to TRBJ1-5; 11 bases line up with TRBD1. There are 17 residues in the CDR3. Germline values: CDR1 MNHEY, CDR2 SVGEGT. The chain's CDR3 is CASTYSAGQGAGQPQHF. The CDR3 DNA reads TGTGCCAGCACTTACTCCGCTGGACAGGGGGCAGGTCAGCCCCAGCATTTT.

The chain uses TRBV5-1 and TRBJ1-1, with 9 nucleotides matching TRBD1. J lost 5 bases, V lost 5 bases, and 13 bases had no gene match. The CDR3 runs 16 residues. CDR1 and CDR2 (germline): SGHRS, YFSETQ. Here the CDR3 reads CASRQGSQGAGTEAFF. DNA for the CDR3: TGCGCCAGCAGACAAGGATCACAGGGGGCGGGGACTGAAGCTTTCTTT.

This chain uses TRBV2 with TRBJ2-5; D gene uncertain. The V end lost 6 bases, the J end lost 0 bases, and 2 bases lay between the germline ends. The CDR3 has 11 residues. The germline gives CDR1 SNHLY, CDR2 FYNNEI. CDR3 amino acids: CASSYQETQYF. In DNA form, the CDR3 reads TGTGCCAGCAGCTACCAAGAGACCCAGTACTTC.

The chain recombines TRBV5-1 with TRBJ1-2; 8 nucleotides match TRBD1. The V segment lost 4 bases and the J segment 8 bases; nucleotides outside the gene matches: 4. CDR1 and CDR2 from the germline V gene are SGHRS and YFSETQ. The CDR3 covers 12 residues. The CDR3 DNA follows: TGCGCCAGCAGCATAGACAGGGGAGGCTACACCTTC. It translates to CASSIDRGGYTF.

The chain combines TRBV19 with TRBJ2-1; no definite D call. Trimming stripped 6 bases from V and 3 bases from J, with 21 bases between. Germline V gives CDR1 LNHDA, CDR2 SQIVND (reference sequence). This CDR3 is built from 17 residues. The CDR3 DNA reads as TGTGCCAGTAGCACCGACCCGAGGCCCCTCAACTACAATGAGCAGTTCTTC. Amino acids: CASSTDPRPLNYNEQFF.

The chain combines TRBV2 with TRBJ1-2; 7 bases are a match to TRBD1. Germline V gene data show CDR1 as SNHLY and CDR2 as FYNNEI. The CDR3 is 14 amino acids. V lost 6 bases and J lost 2; bases outside the gene matches: 6. In DNA, the CDR3 is TGTGCCAGCAGCTTCCAACAGGGGAACTATGGCTACACCTTC. Translating it yields CASSFQQGNYGYTF.

The rearrangement links TRBV7-9 to TRBJ1-2, with TRBD1 matching 8 bases. The V gene end was trimmed by 5 bases and the J gene end by 6 bases; junction bases not matched to a gene: 8. Germline V gene lookup returns CDR1 SEHNR and CDR2 FQNEAQ (reference sequence). The CDR3 loop spans 14 amino acids. CDR3 DNA sequence: TGTGCCAGCAGCCCTGATGCGGACAGGGATGGCTACACCTTC. It specifies CASSPDADRDGYTF.

V usage is TRBV2 and J usage is TRBJ1-2; D is ambiguous. This CDR3 region has 12 residues. Trimming removed 7 bases from V and 1 base from J, with 7 bases in between. Germline values: CDR1 SNHLY, CDR2 FYNNEI. The CDR3 coding sequence is TGTGCCAGCACTAGATTTAACTATGGCTACACCTTC. Protein sequence: CASTRFNYGYTF. Full variable domain (rest looked up from reference TRBV2 and TRBJ1-2): EPEVTQTPSHQVTQMGQEVILRCVPISNHLYFYWYRQILGQKVEFLVSFYNNEISEKSEIFDDQFSVERPDGSNFTLKIRSTKLEDSAMYFCASTRFNYGYTFGSGTRLTVV.

The rearrangement joins TRBV29-1 to TRBJ1-1; TRBD1 agrees at 11 bases. This CDR3 is 13 amino acids long. After removal of 6 bases from V and 5 bases from J, the junction contained 5 bases not matched to a gene. Germline CDR1 reads SQVTM; CDR2 reads ANQGSEA. For the CDR3, the DNA is TGCAGCGTGGCCGGGACAGGGGGAACTGAAGCTTTCTTT. Translation: CSVAGTGGTEAFF.

The V and J genes are TRBV2 and TRBJ2-5, with D perhaps TRBD1 (6 bases). CDR3 length: 14 residues. CDR1 is SNHLY, CDR2 FYNNEI, per germline. V shed 6 bases and J shed 1 base, with 12 bases lying between them. The CDR3 here is CASRRAGAQETQYF. The CDR3 region has the DNA TGTGCCAGCAGGAGGGCAGGGGCCCAAGAGACCCAGTACTTC.

This clone was observed once. V and J are TRBV6-5 and TRBJ1-2; no firm D call. The germline V and J ends were trimmed by 10 bases and 1 base, with 10 bases remaining between them. CDR3 length equals 12 residues. CDR1 MNHEY and CDR2 SVGAGI come from the germline V gene. The CDR3 spells CATRQVNYGYTF. The DNA of the CDR3 is TGTGCCACCAGGCAGGTTAACTATGGCTACACCTTC.

This clone has a single count. This rearrangement joins TRBV7-2 to TRBJ2-3; 13 nucleotides agree with TRBD2. Germline V lookup: CDR1 SGHTA, CDR2 FQGNSA. The CDR3 sequence is 16 residues long. The V gene end was trimmed by 5 bases and the J gene end by 1 base; junction bases not matched to a gene: 3. The CDR3 region has the DNA TGTGCCAGCAGCGGTGGACTAGCGGGGGGCACAGATACGCAGTATTTT. This encodes CASSGGLAGGTDTQYF.

The chain carries TRBV4-3 and TRBJ2-3; 8 bases agree with TRBD2. The CDR3 extends over 16 amino acids. The V gene end was trimmed by 0 bases and the J gene end by 7 bases; junction bases not matched to a gene: 9. CDR1 LGHNA and CDR2 YSLEER come from the germline V gene. CDR3 residues: CASSQELRGGRNTQYF. In DNA, the CDR3 is TGCGCCAGCAGCCAAGAACTACGGGGGGGCCGTAATACGCAGTATTTT.

This chain joins TRBV5-1 and TRBJ1-2, with D tentatively TRBD1 (6 bases). The germline gives CDR1 SGHRS, CDR2 YFSETQ. V lost 5 bases, J lost 4 bases, and 18 bases lay in between. This CDR3 region has 15 residues. The CDR3 bases are TGCGCCAGCAGGTTTACAGGGACCTCCCCCTATGGCTACACCTTC. Its translation: CASRFTGTSPYGYTF.

The chain carries TRBV5-1 and TRBJ1-6; D possibly corresponds to TRBD1 (5 bases). V lost 4 bases to trimming and J lost 11 bases, with 19 bases between them. This CDR3 is built from 15 residues. CDR1 and CDR2 from the germline V gene are SGHRS and YFSETQ. The CDR3 protein is CASSLIVGADTPLHF. The DNA for the CDR3 is TGCGCCAGCAGCCTGATTGTGGGCGCGGACACACCCCTCCACTTT.

CDR3 amino acids: CASGEYNEQFF. The CDR3 nucleotides read TGTGCCAGCGGAGAGTACAATGAGCAGTTCTTC. The V gene is TRBV7-3, the J gene TRBJ2-1; no reliable D call. In germline, CDR1 is SGHTA, CDR2 FQGTGA. Trimming removed 8 bases at V and 4 bases at J, with 6 bases between. The CDR3 covers 11 residues.

The V and J genes are TRBV28 and TRBJ1-3, with D possibly TRBD1 on 5 matching bases. This CDR3 has 14 residues. CDR1 is MDHEN and CDR2 is SYDVKM in the germline V gene. V was shortened by 5 bases and J by 2 bases, with 10 bases between the two germline ends. The DNA of the CDR3 is TGTGCCAGCAGTCCGGGGGGGACTGGAAACACCATATATTTT. Translated, it gives CASSPGGTGNTIYF.

J is TRBJ1-1 and V is TRBV27, with TRBD1 identical over 12 bases. This CDR3 region has 15 residues. The junction had 4 bases not matched to a gene; V was cut back by 2 bases and J by 6 bases. CDR1 and CDR2 from the germline V gene are MNHEY and SMNVEV (reference sequence). CDR3 in amino acids: CASSLGTGGFAEAFF. The CDR3 DNA follows: TGTGCCAGCAGTTTAGGGACAGGGGGCTTCGCTGAAGCTTTCTTT.

The chain links TRBV5-5 to TRBJ1-4; 8 bases map to TRBD1. The J segment lost 7 bases and the V segment lost 4 bases, leaving 3 bases of the junction unmatched. CDR3 size: 13 residues. CDR1 and CDR2 from the germline V gene are SGHKS and YYEKEE (reference sequence). This CDR3 reads CASSRTGTEKLFF. The DNA for the CDR3 is TGTGCCAGCAGCAGGACAGGGACTGAAAAACTGTTTTTT.

The CDR3 sequence: CASSSLAGRNNSPLHF. CDR3 DNA: TGTGCCAGCAGTTCCCTGGCGGGACGTAATAATTCACCCCTCCACTTT. This chain uses TRBV6-5 with TRBJ1-6, with D perhaps TRBD1 (5 bases). Germline V CDR1 and CDR2: MNHEY, SVGAGI. The CDR3 has 16 amino acids. Trimming pared 4 bases from V and 5 bases from J, leaving 15 bases between.

As DNA, the CDR3 is TGCGCCAGCAGCTTGGAGGGGCAGGGTAGCACTGAAGCTTTCTTT. Translation gives CASSLEGQGSTEAFF. The chain couples TRBV5-1 to TRBJ1-1; D possibly corresponds to TRBD1 (5 bases). This CDR3 has 15 residues. V was pared by 0 bases and J by 4 bases, with 13 bases between. Germline V gene lookup returns CDR1 SGHRS and CDR2 YFSETQ. Full variable domain (rest looked up from reference TRBV5-1 and TRBJ1-1): KAGVTQTPRYLIKTRGQQVTLSCSPISGHRSVSWYQQTPGQGLQFLFEYFSETQRNKGNFPGRFSGRQFSNSRSEMNVSTLELGDSALYLCASSLEGQGSTEAFFGQGTRLTVV.

The chain carries TRBV5-1 and TRBJ1-5; the D is unclear. V dropped 0 bases and J dropped 6 bases, with 4 bases sitting between them. Germline lookup yields CDR1 SGHRS and CDR2 YFSETQ. The CDR3 has 12 amino acids. The CDR3 DNA is TGCGCCAGCAGCTTGGACGGTCAGCCCCAGCATTTT. Protein product: CASSLDGQPQHF.

The V and J genes are TRBV6-6 and TRBJ1-1; TRBD1 agrees at 7 bases. The CDR3 length is 13 residues. From germline, CDR1 is MNHNY and CDR2 SVGAGI (reference sequence). V gave up 6 bases and J gave up 5 bases; unmatched junction bases: 6. The DNA of the CDR3 is TGTGCCAGCAGACTGGGACAGTGGACTGAAGCTTTCTTT. This encodes CASRLGQWTEAFF.

This clone has only one observation. This chain links TRBV9 with TRBJ2-3, with 9 bases that match TRBD2. From germline, CDR1 is SGDLS and CDR2 YYNGEE. J lost 2 bases, V lost 5 bases, and 6 bases had no gene match. This CDR3 contains 15 residues. The CDR3 reads CASSLSGGTTDTQYF. CDR3 DNA sequence: TGTGCCAGCAGTTTAAGCGGGGGGACCACAGATACGCAGTATTTT.